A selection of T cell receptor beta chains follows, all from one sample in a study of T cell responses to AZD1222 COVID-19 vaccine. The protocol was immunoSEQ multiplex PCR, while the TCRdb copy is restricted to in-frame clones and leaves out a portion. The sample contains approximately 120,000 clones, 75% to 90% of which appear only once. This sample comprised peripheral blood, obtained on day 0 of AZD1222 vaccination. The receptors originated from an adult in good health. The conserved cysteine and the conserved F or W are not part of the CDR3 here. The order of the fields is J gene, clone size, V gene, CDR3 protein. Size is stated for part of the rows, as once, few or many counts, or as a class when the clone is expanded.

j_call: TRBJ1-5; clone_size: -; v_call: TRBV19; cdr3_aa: ASSIGGQPQH
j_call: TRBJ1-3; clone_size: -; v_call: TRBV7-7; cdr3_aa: ASSHPPPNYSGNTIY
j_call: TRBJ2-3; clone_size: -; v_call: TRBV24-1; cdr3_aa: ATSEEGLTDTQY
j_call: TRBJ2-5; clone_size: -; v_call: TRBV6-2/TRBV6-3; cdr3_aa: ASSTDRALAATQETQY
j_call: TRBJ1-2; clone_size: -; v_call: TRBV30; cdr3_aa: AWSVRGRDGYT
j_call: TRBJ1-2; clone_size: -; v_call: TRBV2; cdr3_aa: ASRVGPNYGYT
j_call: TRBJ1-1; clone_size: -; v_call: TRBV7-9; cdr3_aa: ASSAGVTEAF
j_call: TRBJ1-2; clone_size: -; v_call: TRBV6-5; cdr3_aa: ASTRTGGVYGYT
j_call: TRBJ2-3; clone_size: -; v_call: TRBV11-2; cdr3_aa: ASSLSGETLSTDTQY
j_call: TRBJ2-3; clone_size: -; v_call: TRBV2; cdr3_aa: ASSGTRLAGNTDTQY
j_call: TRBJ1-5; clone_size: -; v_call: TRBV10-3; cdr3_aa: AISDGTGSYSNQPQH
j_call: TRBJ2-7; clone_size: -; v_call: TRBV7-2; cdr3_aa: ASSFPGLAGGKSYEQY
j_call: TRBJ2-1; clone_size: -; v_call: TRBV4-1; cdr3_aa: ASSQERGLVYNEQF
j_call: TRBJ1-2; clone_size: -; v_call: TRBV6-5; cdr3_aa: ASRGVGYGYT
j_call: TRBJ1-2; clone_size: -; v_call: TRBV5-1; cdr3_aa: ASSLDRNYGYT
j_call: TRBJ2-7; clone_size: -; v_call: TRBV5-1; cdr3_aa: ASSLGVSYEQY
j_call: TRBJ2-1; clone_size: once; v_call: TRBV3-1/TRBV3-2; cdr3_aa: ASSQVPRNEQF
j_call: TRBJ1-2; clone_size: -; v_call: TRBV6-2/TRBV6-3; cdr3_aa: ASSYEARDYGYT
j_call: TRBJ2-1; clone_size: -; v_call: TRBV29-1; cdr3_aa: SVGGLAGQQGEQF
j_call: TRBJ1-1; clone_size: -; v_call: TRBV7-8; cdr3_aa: ASSLGRNTEAF
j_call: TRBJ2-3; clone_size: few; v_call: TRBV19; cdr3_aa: ASSTSSGLAGGTDTQY
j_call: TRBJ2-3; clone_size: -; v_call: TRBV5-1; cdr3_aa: ASSSTLGRGDTQY
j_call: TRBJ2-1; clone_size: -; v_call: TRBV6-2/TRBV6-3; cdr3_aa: ASSPWGAGGHYNEQF
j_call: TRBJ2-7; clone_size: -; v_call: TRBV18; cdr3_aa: ASSPPFRIYEQY
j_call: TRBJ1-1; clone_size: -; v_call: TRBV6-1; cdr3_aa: ASSDSQGYTEAF
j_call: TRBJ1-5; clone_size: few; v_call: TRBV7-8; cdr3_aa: ASSWESNQPQH
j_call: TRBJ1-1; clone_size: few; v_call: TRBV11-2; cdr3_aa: ASSYRGQVSNTEAF
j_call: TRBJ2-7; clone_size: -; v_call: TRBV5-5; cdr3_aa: ASSLNGAGGPFYEQY
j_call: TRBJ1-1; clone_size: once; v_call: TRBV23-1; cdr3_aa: ASSQSRGPGTEAF
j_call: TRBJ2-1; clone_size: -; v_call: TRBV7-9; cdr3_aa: ASSPWGGIYEQF
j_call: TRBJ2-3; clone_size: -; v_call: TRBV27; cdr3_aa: ASNFQGTTDTQY
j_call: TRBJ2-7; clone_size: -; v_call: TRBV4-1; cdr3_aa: ASSQHSGGSSSYEQY
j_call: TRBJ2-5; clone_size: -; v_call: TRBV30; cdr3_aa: AWSSSGMRQETQY
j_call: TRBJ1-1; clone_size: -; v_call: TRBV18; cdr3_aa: ASRPRQGNTEAF
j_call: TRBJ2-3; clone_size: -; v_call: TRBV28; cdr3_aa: ASSVAGTSGDRTDTQY
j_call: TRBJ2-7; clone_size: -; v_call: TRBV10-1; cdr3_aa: ASSELGGYEQY
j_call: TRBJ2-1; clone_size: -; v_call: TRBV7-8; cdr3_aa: ASSSTRWESYNEQF
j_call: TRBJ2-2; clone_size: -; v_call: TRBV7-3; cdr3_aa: ASSRMNTGELF
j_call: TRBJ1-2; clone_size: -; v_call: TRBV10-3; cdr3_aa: AISRGGQGPNYGYT
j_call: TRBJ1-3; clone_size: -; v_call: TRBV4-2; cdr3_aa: ASSQDGRFNTIY
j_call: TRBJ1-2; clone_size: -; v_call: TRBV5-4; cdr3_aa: ASSYSSYGYT
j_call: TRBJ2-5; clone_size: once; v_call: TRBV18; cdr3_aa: ASSHPGTDQETQY
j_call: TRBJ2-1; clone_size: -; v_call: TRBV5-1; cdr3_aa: ASSLAVSGAQLEQF
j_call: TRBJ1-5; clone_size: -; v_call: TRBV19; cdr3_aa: ASGGGLRSNQPQH